Below are 29 T cell receptor beta chains sequenced from a single sample in a study of type 1 regulatory T cells. Study-wide results and caveats: Type 1 regulatory T cells had a more restricted TCR repertoire than non-type 1 regulatory T cells.

TCRdb fed the reads into MiXCR, producing one record per CDR3 protein. The data contain tens of thousands of distinct CDR3 sequences, about 20% of them seen just once; the ten biggest clones take up more than 6.5%. The antigens for these receptors are not known. The material sequenced was cultured type 1 regulatory T (Tr1) cells, either the whole culture or a sorted fraction (not recorded which). These TCRs come from a human donor in good health.

With respect to this clonotype: At one boundary the junction diverges from the germline segment, which might be a read error. The chain combines TRBV19 with TRBJ2-1; possibly TRBD2 for D (5 bases). The CDR3 length is 12 residues. In germline, CDR1 is LNHDA, CDR2 SQIVND (reference sequence). CDR3 in amino acids: CASSTSGNERFF. CDR3 DNA: TGTGCCAGTAGTACCAGCGGCAATGAGCGGTTCTTC.

A few counts support this clonotype. The V gene is TRBV6-5, the J gene TRBJ2-5; a possible D gene is TRBD1 (5 bases). Germline CDR1 reads MNHEY; CDR2 reads SVGAGI. V dropped 8 bases and J dropped 4 bases, with 8 bases sitting between them. The CDR3 totals 11 residues. CDR3 protein: CASQGLETQYF. CDR3 coding DNA: TGTGCCAGCCAGGGTTTAGAGACCCAGTACTTC.

This clonotype was counted many times. J is TRBJ2-2 and V is TRBV7-8; no clear D. The CDR3 is 13 residues long. V shed 8 bases and J shed 1 base, with 8 bases lying between them. CDR1 is SGHVS and CDR2 is FQNEAQ in the germline V gene. This CDR3 reads CASGEQNTGELFF. CDR3 nucleotides: TGTGCCAGCGGAGAGCAGAACACCGGGGAGCTGTTTTTT.

This clonotype was seen only a few times. This chain joins TRBV27 and TRBJ2-1; D gene uncertain. CDR3 length equals 13 residues. The V end lost 3 bases, the J end lost 7 bases, and 10 bases lay between the germline ends. Germline V gene lookup returns CDR1 MNHEY and CDR2 SMNVEV (reference sequence). The CDR3 region is CASSFQGMNEQFF. The CDR3 bases are TGTGCCAGCAGTTTTCAAGGGATGAATGAGCAGTTCTTC.

The chain has TRBV7-3 and TRBJ2-6; TRBD1 agrees at 7 bases. The trim removed 2 bases at V and 9 bases at J, leaving 7 bases unmatched. The CDR3 contains 15 residues. Germline V gene sequence: CDR1 SGHTA, CDR2 FQGTGA. The CDR3 DNA follows: TGTGCCAGCAGCTTACACCCGACAGGGTACAACGTCCTGACTTTC. It codes for CASSLHPTGYNVLTF.

This clonotype was seen only a few times. The chain uses TRBV5-1 and TRBJ1-4; maybe TRBD1 (5 bases). This CDR3 is 14 amino acids long. Germline CDR1 reads SGHRS; CDR2 reads YFSETQ. V was pared by 4 bases and J by 2 bases, with 9 bases between. The CDR3 DNA is TGCGCCAGCAGCCCGGGACCGACTAATGAAAAACTGTTTTTT. This sequence encodes CASSPGPTNEKLFF. The complete variable domain, with remaining parts taken from reference TRBV5-1 and TRBJ1-4, reads KAGVTQTPRYLIKTRGQQVTLSCSPISGHRSVSWYQQTPGQGLQFLFEYFSETQRNKGNFPGRFSGRQFSNSRSEMNVSTLELGDSALYLCASSPGPTNEKLFFGSGTQLSVL.

The chain has TRBV4-3 and TRBJ2-5; tentative D call: TRBD2 (6 bases). The CDR3 has 14 residues. V shed 4 bases and J shed 5 bases, with 14 bases lying between them. The germline V gene encodes CDR1 LGHNA and CDR2 YSLEER. CDR3: CASSRGTFGETQYF. CDR3 nucleotide sequence: TGCGCCAGCAGCCGAGGGACTTTCGGGGAGACCCAGTACTTC.

This clonotype was seen a handful of times. The chain combines TRBV5-1 with TRBJ2-2, with 7 bases matching TRBD2. The CDR3 is 15 amino acids. Germline V CDR1 and CDR2: SGHRS, YFSETQ. V lost 4 bases and J lost 6; bases outside the gene matches: 9. In DNA form, the CDR3 reads TGCGCCAGCAGCGAAGGGGACTACCCCCCCGGGGAGCTGTTTTTT. Amino acid sequence: CASSEGDYPPGELFF.

CDR3 nucleotides: TGTGCCACCAGTGACCGAGCGACAGGGTTTTCCTTTGGGCAGTACTTC. It codes for CATSDRATGFSFGQYF. The chain joins TRBV24-1 to TRBJ2-7, with 7 nucleotides matching TRBD1. There are 16 residues in the CDR3. Trimming cost V 4 bases and J 9 bases; bases outside gene matches: 17. Germline CDR1 and CDR2: KGHDR and SFDVKD.

In this sample, this clonotype is medium-sized. The CDR3 here is CASSNQGLAYSYNEQFF. The CDR3 nucleotides are TGTGCCAGCAGTAACCAGGGACTAGCGTACTCCTACAATGAGCAGTTCTTC. The rearrangement joins TRBV12-3 or TRBV12-4 to TRBJ2-1; 10 positions agree with TRBD2. Trimming removed 5 bases from V and 0 bases from J; junction bases left unmatched: 7. This CDR3 has 17 residues.

To note about this clonotype: A read error may be the cause here, since a much bigger clone is one base away. Here the CDR3 DNA reads TGCAGTGCCCGTAGCGGGAGCATTCGGGAGCAGCACTTC. This encodes CSARSGSIREQHF. This chain links TRBV20-1 with TRBJ2-7; 9 nucleotides align to TRBD2. Germline CDR1 is DFQATT and CDR2 is SNEGSKA (reference sequence). CDR3 size: 13 residues.

The rearrangement uses TRBV24-1 and TRBJ2-1, with no clear D. Germline V gives CDR1 KGHDR, CDR2 SFDVKD. V lost 5 bases, J lost 4 bases, and 5 bases lay in between. This CDR3 contains 12 residues. CDR3 nucleotides: TGTGCCACCAGTGTCGCTTACAATGAGCAGTTCTTC. It codes for CATSVAYNEQFF.

This clonotype was detected ten times or more. The chain has TRBV12-3 or TRBV12-4 and TRBJ2-5; D may be TRBD1 (5 bases). CDR3 length: 14 amino acids. V shed 3 bases and J shed 5 bases, with 13 bases lying between them. The CDR3 is CASSLVRASETQYF. The CDR3, as DNA: TGTGCCAGCAGTTTGGTCAGGGCATCGGAGACCCAGTACTTC.

The table lists this clonotype with a few counts. A junction end diverges from the germline sequence, so it may reflect a read error. The V gene is TRBV5-1, the J gene TRBJ2-5; a possible D gene is TRBD1 (5 bases). The length of the CDR3 is 15 residues. Germline V gene lookup returns CDR1 SGHRS and CDR2 YFSETQ. The CDR3 DNA reads TGCACCAGCAGCCTATTCTTGGGGCCCGAAGAGACCCAGTACTTC. Amino acid sequence: CTSSLFLGPEETQYF.

The chain employs TRBV20-1 and TRBJ1-1; D is unresolved. V was clipped by 1 base and J by 6 bases, with 9 bases between them. Germline assignment: CDR1 DFQATT and CDR2 SNEGSKA (reference sequence). There are 12 residues in the CDR3. CDR3 sequence reads: CSARVMGSEAFF. The CDR3 bases are TGCAGTGCTAGAGTCATGGGGTCTGAAGCTTTCTTT.

V and J are TRBV7-9 and TRBJ1-6; 7 bases line up with TRBD1. After removal of 1 base from V and 6 bases from J, the junction contained 6 bases not matched to a gene. Germline V gene lookup returns CDR1 SEHNR and CDR2 FQNEAQ (reference sequence). The CDR3 is 16 amino acids. The CDR3 DNA is TGTGCCAGCAGCTTAGGGGCAGGGGGGCCTAATTCACCCCTCCACTTT. Residues: CASSLGAGGPNSPLHF.

This clonotype was seen repeatedly, ten times or more. V usage is TRBV20-1 and J usage is TRBJ2-1; TRBD1 matches at 9 bases. V lost 8 bases, J lost 6 bases, and 5 bases stayed unmatched. Germline loops: CDR1 DFQATT, CDR2 SNEGSKA (reference sequence). The CDR3 consists of 12 residues. CDR3 amino acids: CSPGQGVNEQFF. DNA for the CDR3: TGCAGTCCGGGACAGGGAGTCAATGAGCAGTTCTTC.

This clonotype showed up just a few times. The V call is TRBV5-1, the J call TRBJ2-2; D unclear. The CDR3 has 15 residues. The V end lost 2 bases, the J end lost 5 bases, and 13 bases lay between the germline ends. The germline V gene has CDR1 SGHRS and CDR2 YFSETQ. In DNA form, the CDR3 reads TGCGCCAGCAGCTTAAACTCCGGGCGTACCGGGGAGCTGTTTTTT. It specifies CASSLNSGRTGELFF. Looking up the rest from reference TRBV5-1 and TRBJ2-2 gives the full variable domain: KAGVTQTPRYLIKTRGQQVTLSCSPISGHRSVSWYQQTPGQGLQFLFEYFSETQRNKGNFPGRFSGRQFSNSRSEMNVSTLELGDSALYLCASSLNSGRTGELFFGEGSRLTVL.

This clonotype showed up just a few times. The chain uses TRBV5-1 and TRBJ2-7, with TRBD2 matching over 9 bases. V lost 0 bases and J lost 6; bases outside the gene matches: 7. Germline V CDR1 and CDR2: SGHRS, YFSETQ. This CDR3 spans 15 amino acids. The CDR3 bases are TGCGCCAGCAGCTTGGAGGCAGCGGGAGGAACCGAGCAGTACTTC. As protein: CASSLEAAGGTEQYF.

The chain recombines TRBV15 with TRBJ1-3, with unresolved D. CDR1 and CDR2 (germline): LNHNV, YYDKDF (reference sequence). The CDR3 loop spans 15 amino acids. The germline V and J ends were trimmed by 5 bases and 0 bases, with 11 bases remaining between them. In DNA, the CDR3 is TGTGCCACCAGCGGCCGGCAGTTCTCTGGAAACACCATATATTTT. It translates to CATSGRQFSGNTIYF.

This clonotype was recorded a few times. The rearrangement uses TRBV5-4 and TRBJ2-1, with 7 bases fitting TRBD2. This CDR3 contains 14 residues. Germline CDR1 SGHNT, CDR2 YYREEE (reference sequence). V dropped 0 bases and J dropped 9; count of bases not matched to a gene: 6. CDR3 residues: CASSLARTSTEQFF. Written as DNA, the CDR3 is TGTGCCAGCAGCTTGGCGAGGACTAGTACTGAGCAGTTCTTC.

The gene calls are TRBV20-1 and TRBJ2-3, with D possibly matching TRBD2 (6 bases). Germline CDR1 DFQATT, CDR2 SNEGSKA (reference sequence). CDR3 length: 14 amino acids. Trimming cost V 8 bases and J 0 bases, with 15 bases left between them. The CDR3 nucleotides read TGCAGTCTTAGGAGGGCCCAGAGCACAGATACGCAGTATTTT. It specifies CSLRRAQSTDTQYF.

The sample holds many counts of this clonotype. The gene calls are TRBV5-1 and TRBJ2-1; 9 bases are a match to TRBD2. V lost 4 bases, J lost 5 bases, and 7 bases stayed unmatched. Germline CDR1 SGHRS, CDR2 YFSETQ. CDR3 length equals 15 residues. The CDR3 loop reads CASSRTTSGNNEQFF. The CDR3 bases are TGCGCCAGCAGCCGCACGACTAGCGGAAACAATGAGCAGTTCTTC. Filled out from reference TRBV5-1 and TRBJ2-1, the complete variable domain reads KAGVTQTPRYLIKTRGQQVTLSCSPISGHRSVSWYQQTPGQGLQFLFEYFSETQRNKGNFPGRFSGRQFSNSRSEMNVSTLELGDSALYLCASSRTTSGNNEQFFGPGTRLTVL.

The V gene is TRBV14, the J gene TRBJ1-2; a possible D gene is TRBD1 (5 bases). Trimming stripped 0 bases from V and 0 bases from J, with 11 bases between. Germline V lookup: CDR1 SGHDN, CDR2 FVKESK. The CDR3 is made up of 16 amino acids. CDR3 bases: TGTGCCAGCAGCCAAGACCGCGGGGGAGCTAACTATGGCTACACCTTC. This translates into CASSQDRGGANYGYTF.

CDR3 amino acids: CASSLTTPIEAFF. Written as DNA, the CDR3 is TGTGCCAGCAGCTTGACGACACCAATTGAAGCTTTCTTT. The rearrangement links TRBV7-9 to TRBJ1-1, with no clear D. V was trimmed by 3 bases and J by 7 bases, leaving 12 bases between them. The length of the CDR3 is 13 residues. Germline lookup yields CDR1 SEHNR and CDR2 FQNEAQ (reference sequence). Variable domain in full (rest from reference TRBV7-9 and TRBJ1-1): DTGVSQNPRHKITKRGQNVTFRCDPISEHNRLYWYRQTLGQGPEFLTYFQNEAQLEKSRLLSDRFSAERPKGSFSTLEIQRTEQGDSAMYLCASSLTTPIEAFFGQGTRLTVV.

The chain employs TRBV20-1 and TRBJ2-1, with 11 bases identical to TRBD2. V was pared by 2 bases and J by 4 bases, with 13 bases of the junction left unmatched. This CDR3 is built from 18 residues. The V gene's germline CDR1 is DFQATT and CDR2 SNEGSKA (reference sequence). DNA for the CDR3: TGCAGTGCTAGACGGGGGTCCATAGCGGGAGGGCGGTACAATGAGCAGTTCTTC. It yields the protein CSARRGSIAGGRYNEQFF.

This clonotype was seen a handful of times. V gene TRBV5-1 combines with J gene TRBJ2-5; D is ambiguous. The V end was cut by 6 bases, the J end by 2 bases, with 8 bases between. This CDR3 has 12 amino acids. Germline lookup yields CDR1 SGHRS and CDR2 YFSETQ. As DNA, the CDR3 is TGCGCCAGCACAGACCGTCAAGAGACCCAGTACTTC. Translating gives CASTDRQETQYF.

The CDR3 loop reads CASSRDRGDSGYTF. DNA of the CDR3: TGTGCCAGCAGCAGAGACAGGGGTGATTCGGGCTACACCTTC. This chain links TRBV7-2 with TRBJ1-2; 8 nucleotides match TRBD1. The CDR3 spans 14 residues. Trimming cost V 5 bases and J 8 bases; bases outside gene matches: 10. Germline lookup yields CDR1 SGHTA and CDR2 FQGNSA.

This clonotype showed up many times. The gene calls are TRBV20-1 and TRBJ2-5; D gene ambiguous. CDR1 and CDR2 (germline): DFQATT, SNEGSKA (reference sequence). V shed 5 bases and J shed 13 bases, with 26 bases lying between them. The CDR3 sequence is 14 residues long. CDR3 residues: CSASTTIAPGVTYF. The CDR3 nucleotides are TGCAGTGCTTCCACTACGATTGCCCCCGGTGTAACGTACTTC.